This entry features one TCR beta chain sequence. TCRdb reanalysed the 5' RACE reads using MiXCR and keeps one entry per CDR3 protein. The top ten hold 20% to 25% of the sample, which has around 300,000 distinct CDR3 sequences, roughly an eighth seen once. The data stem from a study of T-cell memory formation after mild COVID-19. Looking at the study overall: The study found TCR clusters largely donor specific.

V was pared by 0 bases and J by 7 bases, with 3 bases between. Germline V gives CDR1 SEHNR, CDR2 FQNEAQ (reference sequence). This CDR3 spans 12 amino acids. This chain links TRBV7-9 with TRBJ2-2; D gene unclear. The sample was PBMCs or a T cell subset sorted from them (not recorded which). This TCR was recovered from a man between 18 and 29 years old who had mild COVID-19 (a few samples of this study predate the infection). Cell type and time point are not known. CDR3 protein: CASSLARGELFF. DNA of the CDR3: TGTGCCAGCAGCTTAGCACGCGGGGAGCTGTTTTTT.